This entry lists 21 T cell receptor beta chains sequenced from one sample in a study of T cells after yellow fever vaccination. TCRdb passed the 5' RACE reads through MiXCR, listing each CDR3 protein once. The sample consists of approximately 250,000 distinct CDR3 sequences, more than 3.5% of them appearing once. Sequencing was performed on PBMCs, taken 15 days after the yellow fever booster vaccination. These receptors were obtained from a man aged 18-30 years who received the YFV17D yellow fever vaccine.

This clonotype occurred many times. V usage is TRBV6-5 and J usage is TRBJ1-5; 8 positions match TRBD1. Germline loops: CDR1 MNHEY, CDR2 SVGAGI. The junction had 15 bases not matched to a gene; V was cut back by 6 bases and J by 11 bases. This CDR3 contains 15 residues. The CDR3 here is CASSLDRGAGSAQHF. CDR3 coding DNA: TGTGCCAGCAGCCTCGACAGGGGCGCCGGATCAGCCCAGCATTTT.

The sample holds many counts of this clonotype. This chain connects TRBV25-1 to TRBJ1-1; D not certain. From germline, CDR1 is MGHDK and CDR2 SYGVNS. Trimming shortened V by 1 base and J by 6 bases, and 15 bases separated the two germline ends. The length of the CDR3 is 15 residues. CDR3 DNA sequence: TGTGCCAGCAGTGAATCCCCCCCGGGAGCCCCTGAAGCTTTCTTT. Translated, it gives CASSESPPGAPEAFF.

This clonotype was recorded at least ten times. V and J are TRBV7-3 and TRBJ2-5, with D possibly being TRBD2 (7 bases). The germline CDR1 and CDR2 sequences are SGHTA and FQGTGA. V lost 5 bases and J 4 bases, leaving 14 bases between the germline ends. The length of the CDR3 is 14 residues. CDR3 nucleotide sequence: TGTGCCAGCAGCACTACAGGGAGGGGAGAGACCCAGTACTTC. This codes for CASSTTGRGETQYF. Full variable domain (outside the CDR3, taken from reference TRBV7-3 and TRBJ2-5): GAGVSQTPSNKVTEKGKYVELRCDPISGHTALYWYRQSLGQGPEFLIYFQGTGAADDSGLPNDRFFAVRPEGSVSTLKIQRTERGDSAVYLCASSTTGRGETQYFGPGTRLLVL.

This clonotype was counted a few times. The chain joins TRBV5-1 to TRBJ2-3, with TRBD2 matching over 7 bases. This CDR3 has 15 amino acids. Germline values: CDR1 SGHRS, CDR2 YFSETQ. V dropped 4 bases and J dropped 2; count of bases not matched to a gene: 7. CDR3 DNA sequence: TGCGCCAGCAGCGGAGGGGACTACACCACAGATACGCAGTATTTT. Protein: CASSGGDYTTDTQYF.

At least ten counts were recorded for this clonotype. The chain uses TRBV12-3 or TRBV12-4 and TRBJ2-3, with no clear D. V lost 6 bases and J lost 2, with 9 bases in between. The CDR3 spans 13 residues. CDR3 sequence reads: CASSSEPTDTQYF. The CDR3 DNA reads TGTGCCAGCAGCTCCGAACCCACAGATACGCAGTATTTT.

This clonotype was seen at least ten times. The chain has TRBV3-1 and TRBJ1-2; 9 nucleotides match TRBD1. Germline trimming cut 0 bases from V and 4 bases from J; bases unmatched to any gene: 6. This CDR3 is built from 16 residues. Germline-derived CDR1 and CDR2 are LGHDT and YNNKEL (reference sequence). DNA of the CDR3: TGTGCCAGCAGCCAAGATCCCCGGACAGGGGTCTATGGCTACACCTTC. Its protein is CASSQDPRTGVYGYTF.

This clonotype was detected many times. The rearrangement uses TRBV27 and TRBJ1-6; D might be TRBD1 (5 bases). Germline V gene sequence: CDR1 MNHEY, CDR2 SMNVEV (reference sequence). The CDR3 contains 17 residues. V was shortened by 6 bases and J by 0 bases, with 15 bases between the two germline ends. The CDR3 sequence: CASRTAAAGSYNSPLHF. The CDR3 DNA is TGTGCCAGCAGGACAGCTGCAGCCGGCTCCTATAATTCACCCCTCCACTTT.

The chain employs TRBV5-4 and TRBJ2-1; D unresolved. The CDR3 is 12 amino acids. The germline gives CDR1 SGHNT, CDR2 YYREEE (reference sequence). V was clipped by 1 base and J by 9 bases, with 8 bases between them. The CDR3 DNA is TGTGCCAGCAGCTTGAAAGTTGGTGAGCAGTTCTTC. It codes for CASSLKVGEQFF.

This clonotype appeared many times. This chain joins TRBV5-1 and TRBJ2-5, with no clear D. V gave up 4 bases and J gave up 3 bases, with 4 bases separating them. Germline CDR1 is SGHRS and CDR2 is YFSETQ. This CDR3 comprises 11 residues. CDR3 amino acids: CASSVKETQYF. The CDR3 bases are TGCGCCAGCAGCGTCAAAGAGACCCAGTACTTC.

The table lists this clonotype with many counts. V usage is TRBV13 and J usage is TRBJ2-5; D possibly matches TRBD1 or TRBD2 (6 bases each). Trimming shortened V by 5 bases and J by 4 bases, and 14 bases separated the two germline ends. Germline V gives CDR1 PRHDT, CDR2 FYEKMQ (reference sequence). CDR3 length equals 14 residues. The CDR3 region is CASSRGGPGETQYF. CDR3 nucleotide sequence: TGTGCCAGCAGCCGAGGGGGGCCGGGAGAGACCCAGTACTTC.

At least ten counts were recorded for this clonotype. CDR3 DNA: TGCGCCAGCAGCCAAGATGTTACAGAGACCCAGTACTTC. Protein sequence: CASSQDVTETQYF. The chain combines TRBV4-3 with TRBJ2-5; D is ambiguous. Germline V CDR1 and CDR2: LGHNA, YSLEER. CDR3 length: 13 residues. V gave up 0 bases and J gave up 4 bases, with 6 bases separating them.

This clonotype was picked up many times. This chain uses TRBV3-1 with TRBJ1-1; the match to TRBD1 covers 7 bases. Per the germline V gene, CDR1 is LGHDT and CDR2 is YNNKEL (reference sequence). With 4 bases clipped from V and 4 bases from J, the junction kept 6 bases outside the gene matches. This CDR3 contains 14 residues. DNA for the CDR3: TGTGCCAGCAGCCCGATGACAGGGACCACTGAAGCTTTCTTT. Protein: CASSPMTGTTEAFF.

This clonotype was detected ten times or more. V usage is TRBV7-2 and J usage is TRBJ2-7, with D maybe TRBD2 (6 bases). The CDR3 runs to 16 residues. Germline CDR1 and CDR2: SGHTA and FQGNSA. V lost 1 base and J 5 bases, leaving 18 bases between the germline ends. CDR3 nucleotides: TGTGCCAGCAGCTTAGGATCGCGGGGCACCAACCACGAGCAGTACTTC. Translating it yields CASSLGSRGTNHEQYF.

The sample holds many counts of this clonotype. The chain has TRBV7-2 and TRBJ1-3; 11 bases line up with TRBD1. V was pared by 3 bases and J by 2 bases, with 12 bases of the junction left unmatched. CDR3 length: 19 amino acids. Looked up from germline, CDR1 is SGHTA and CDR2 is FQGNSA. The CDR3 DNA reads TGTGCCAGCAGCTTTCTACGGACAGGGGGCTTAGTGCCTGGAAACACCATATATTTT. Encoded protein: CASSFLRTGGLVPGNTIYF.

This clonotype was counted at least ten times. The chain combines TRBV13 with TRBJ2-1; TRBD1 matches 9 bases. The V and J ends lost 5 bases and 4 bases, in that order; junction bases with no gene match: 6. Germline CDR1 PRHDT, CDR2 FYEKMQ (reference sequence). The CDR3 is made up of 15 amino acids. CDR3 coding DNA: TGTGCCAGCAGCCCATTGGGACAGGGATACAATGAGCAGTTCTTC. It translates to CASSPLGQGYNEQFF.

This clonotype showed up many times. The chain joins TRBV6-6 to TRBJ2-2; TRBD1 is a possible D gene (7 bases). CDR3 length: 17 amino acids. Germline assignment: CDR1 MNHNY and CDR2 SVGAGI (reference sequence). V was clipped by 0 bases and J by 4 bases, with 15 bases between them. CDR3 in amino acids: CASSYSRGTDPTGELFF. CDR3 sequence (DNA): TGTGCCAGCAGTTACTCGCGCGGGACAGACCCCACCGGGGAGCTGTTTTTT.

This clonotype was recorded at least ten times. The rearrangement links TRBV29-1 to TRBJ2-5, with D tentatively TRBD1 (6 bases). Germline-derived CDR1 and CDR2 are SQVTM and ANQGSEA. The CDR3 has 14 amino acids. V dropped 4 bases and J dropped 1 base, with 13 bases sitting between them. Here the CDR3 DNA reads TGCAGCGTTGGGGGGCACAGCTCCCAAGAGACCCAGTACTTC. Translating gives CSVGGHSSQETQYF.

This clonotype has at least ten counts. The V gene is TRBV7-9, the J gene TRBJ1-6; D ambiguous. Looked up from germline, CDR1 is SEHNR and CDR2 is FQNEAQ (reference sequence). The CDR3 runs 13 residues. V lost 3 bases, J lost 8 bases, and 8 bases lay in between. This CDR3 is CASSFGGDSPLHF. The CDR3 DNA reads TGTGCCAGCAGCTTCGGTGGCGATTCACCCCTCCACTTT.

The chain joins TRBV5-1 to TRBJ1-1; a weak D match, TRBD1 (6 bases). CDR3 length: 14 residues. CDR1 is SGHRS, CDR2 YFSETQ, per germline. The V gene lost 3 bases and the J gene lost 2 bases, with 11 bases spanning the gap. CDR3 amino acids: CASSSGQLNTEAFF. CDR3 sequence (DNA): TGCGCCAGCAGCTCCGGACAGCTCAACACTGAAGCTTTCTTT. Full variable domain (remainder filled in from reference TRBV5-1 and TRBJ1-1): KAGVTQTPRYLIKTRGQQVTLSCSPISGHRSVSWYQQTPGQGLQFLFEYFSETQRNKGNFPGRFSGRQFSNSRSEMNVSTLELGDSALYLCASSSGQLNTEAFFGQGTRLTVV.

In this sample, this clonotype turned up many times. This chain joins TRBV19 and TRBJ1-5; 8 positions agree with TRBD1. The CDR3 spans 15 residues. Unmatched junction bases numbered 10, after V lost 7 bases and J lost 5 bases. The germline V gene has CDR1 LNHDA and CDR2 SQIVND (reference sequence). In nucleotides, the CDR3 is TGTGCCAGTACCGACAGGGGTAAGGGGGATCAGCCCCAGCATTTT. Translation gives CASTDRGKGDQPQHF.

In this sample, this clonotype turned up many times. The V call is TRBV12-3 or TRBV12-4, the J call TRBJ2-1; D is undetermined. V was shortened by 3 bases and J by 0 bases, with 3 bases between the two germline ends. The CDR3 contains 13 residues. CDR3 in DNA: TGTGCCAGCAGTTTGGCCTCCTACAATGAGCAGTTCTTC. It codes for CASSLASYNEQFF.